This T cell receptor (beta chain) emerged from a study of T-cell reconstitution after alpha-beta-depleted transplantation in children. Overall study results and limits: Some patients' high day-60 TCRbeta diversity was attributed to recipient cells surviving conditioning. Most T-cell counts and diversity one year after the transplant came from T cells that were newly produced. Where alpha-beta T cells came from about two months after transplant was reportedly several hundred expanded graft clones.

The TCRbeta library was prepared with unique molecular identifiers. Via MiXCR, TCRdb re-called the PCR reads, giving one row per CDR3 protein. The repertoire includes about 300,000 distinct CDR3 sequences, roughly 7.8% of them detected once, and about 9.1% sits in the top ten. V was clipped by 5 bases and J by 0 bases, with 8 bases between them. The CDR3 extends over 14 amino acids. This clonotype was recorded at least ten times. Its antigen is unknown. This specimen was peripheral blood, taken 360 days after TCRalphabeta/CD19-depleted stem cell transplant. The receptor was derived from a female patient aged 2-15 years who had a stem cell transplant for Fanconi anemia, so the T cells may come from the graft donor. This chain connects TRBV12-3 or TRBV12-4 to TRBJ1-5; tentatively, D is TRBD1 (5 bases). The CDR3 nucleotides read TGTGCCAGCAGTCAGACAGATAGCAATCAGCCCCAGCATTTT. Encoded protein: CASSQTDSNQPQHF.